This T cell receptor (beta chain) emerged from a study of T cell changes during pregnancy in multiple sclerosis. Germline loops: CDR1 LNHDA, CDR2 SQIVND (reference sequence). The CDR3 consists of 14 residues. V was clipped by 5 bases and J by 7 bases; unmatched bases: 5. Method: immunoSEQ multiplex PCR; TCRdb's copy keeps in-frame clones and lacks some. Of 40,000 to 60,000 clones listed, approximately 90% are singletons. Sequenced here: CD8+ T cells from peripheral blood mononuclear cells, sampled in the second trimester of pregnancy. V is TRBV19 and J is TRBJ1-5, with TRBD1 matching over 10 bases. The clonotype was recovered from a female donor with multiple sclerosis, enrolled in a pregnancy study. CDR3 protein: CASSPGQGDQPQHF. The DNA of the CDR3 is TGTGCCAGTAGTCCAGGACAGGGGGACCAGCCCCAGCATTTT.